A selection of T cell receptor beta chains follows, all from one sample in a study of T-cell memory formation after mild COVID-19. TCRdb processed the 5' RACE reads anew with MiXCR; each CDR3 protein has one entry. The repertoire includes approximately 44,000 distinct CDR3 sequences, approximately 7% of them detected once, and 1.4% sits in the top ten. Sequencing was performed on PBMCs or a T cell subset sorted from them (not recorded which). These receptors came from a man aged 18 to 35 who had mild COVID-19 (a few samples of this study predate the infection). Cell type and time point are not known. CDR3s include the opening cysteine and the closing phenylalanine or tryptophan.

CDR3: CSVRRDGSRFTGELFF
J: TRBJ2-2
V: TRBV29-1

CDR3: CASRRSGTLPGTQYF
J: TRBJ2-3
V: TRBV5-4

CDR3: CASSLGDGGTQYF
J: TRBJ2-3
V: TRBV5-1

CDR3: CASSLGTGPTQYF
J: TRBJ2-3
V: TRBV5-1

CDR3: CASSQQGDEQFF
J: TRBJ2-1
V: TRBV3-1

CDR3: CASSADRHNEKLFF
J: TRBJ1-4
V: TRBV5-1

CDR3: CASSLGPGTGDTGELFF
J: TRBJ2-2
V: TRBV19

CDR3: CSARDLLRHTEAFF
J: TRBJ1-1
V: TRBV20-1

CDR3: CASSYHRGISGHNEQFF
J: TRBJ2-1
V: TRBV6-2/TRBV6-3

CDR3: CASSFLLYRGKNYGYTF
J: TRBJ1-2
V: TRBV12-3/TRBV12-4

CDR3: CASSQGQWTGGYTF
J: TRBJ1-2
V: TRBV4-1

CDR3: CSVAGGTGHSYEQYF
J: TRBJ2-7
V: TRBV29-1

CDR3: CASRPQSGANVLTF
J: TRBJ2-6
V: TRBV7-6

CDR3: CASTQGDVLNTEAFF
J: TRBJ1-1
V: TRBV7-9

CDR3: CASSRRLTSGDSYEQYF
J: TRBJ2-7
V: TRBV5-1

CDR3: CASSRGESSYNEQFF
J: TRBJ2-1
V: TRBV5-1

CDR3: CASTKGRGAITDTQYF
J: TRBJ2-3
V: TRBV12-3/TRBV12-4

CDR3: CASSLDPTSTEAFF
J: TRBJ1-1
V: TRBV11-2

CDR3: CASSPEQGGRSPLHF
J: TRBJ1-6
V: TRBV7-9

CDR3: CASSPREGTDTQYF
J: TRBJ2-3
V: TRBV4-1

CDR3: CASSPAGSGYTF
J: TRBJ1-2
V: TRBV28